This T cell receptor (beta chain) comes out of a study of T cell responses to AZD1222 COVID-19 vaccine. Overall study findings and caveats: There were repertoire samples only from the period after the peak T cell response.

Germline CDR1 is MGHRA and CDR2 is YSYEKL. The germline V and J ends were trimmed by 0 bases and 0 bases, with 9 bases remaining between them. The CDR3 sequence is 16 residues long. Clones were read by immunoSEQ multiplex PCR, and TCRdb kept only the in-frame ones, dropping some. This table holds roughly 180,000 clones, about 93% found once. Details on this clone: Its specificity is not known.

The V call is TRBV4-1, the J call TRBJ2-1, with D perhaps TRBD1 (5 bases). The receptor comes from an adult who received the MenACWY meningococcal vaccine as a control. Sequenced here: peripheral blood, sampled 28 days after the second dose of the MenACWY control vaccine. CDR3 sequence: CASSQDPGNSYNEQFF. CDR3 bases: TGCGCCAGCAGCCAAGATCCAGGGAACTCCTACAATGAGCAGTTCTTC.